One and the same sample provided the 15 T cell receptor beta chains below, sequenced in a study of control samples from healthy donors and cancer patients. Assay: immunoSEQ multiplex PCR; the TCRdb copy retains only in-frame clones and omits some. The table records about 59,000 clones, 92% of them present only once. Material for sequencing was PBMCs. The receptors were sampled from a middle-aged man with colorectal cancer.

This clone was seen only once. The rearrangement joins TRBV19 to TRBJ2-2, with 9 bases lining up with TRBD1. The length of the CDR3 is 16 residues. Trimming removed 3 bases from V and 5 bases from J; junction bases left unmatched: 7. Germline V gene lookup returns CDR1 LNHDA and CDR2 SQIVND (reference sequence). CDR3 in DNA: TGTGCCAGTAGTATTGTTCCGGGACAGGGAACCGGGGAGCTGTTTTTT. As protein: CASSIVPGQGTGELFF.

The chain combines TRBV2 with TRBJ2-7; D perhaps matches TRBD2 (6 bases). V lost 8 bases and J 4 bases, leaving 18 bases between the germline ends. Germline values: CDR1 SNHLY, CDR2 FYNNEI. The CDR3 has 14 residues. CDR3 DNA sequence: TGTGCCAGCGTGGGCGCGGGGCGCAATTACGAGCAGTACTTC. Its translation is CASVGAGRNYEQYF.

This rearrangement joins TRBV6-6 to TRBJ2-3; 11 bases agree with TRBD2. The CDR3 runs 14 residues. The V segment lost 7 bases and the J segment 4 bases; nucleotides outside the gene matches: 4. From germline, CDR1 is MNHNY and CDR2 SVGAGI (reference sequence). CDR3 DNA: TGTGCCAGCAAGGTAGCGGGGGGGTCAGATACGCAGTATTTT. It specifies CASKVAGGSDTQYF.

The genes are TRBV11-3 and TRBJ2-1; perhaps D is TRBD1 or TRBD2 (5 bases each). Germline CDR1 is SGHNT and CDR2 is YENEEA. The CDR3 is 11 amino acids. The V and J ends lost 4 bases and 10 bases respectively, with 8 bases between them. For the CDR3, the DNA is TGTGCCAGCAGCTGGGGACCCGAGCAGTTCTTC. Translated, it gives CASSWGPEQFF. Using reference TRBV11-3 and TRBJ2-1 for the parts outside the CDR3, the full variable domain is EAGVVQSPRYKIIEKKQPVAFWCNPISGHNTLYWYLQNLGQGPELLIRYENEEAVDDSQLPKDRFSAERLKGVDSTLKIQPAELGDSAVYLCASSWGPEQFFGPGTRLTVL.

CDR3 protein: CASTGTDANYGYTF. The CDR3 nucleotides are TGTGCCAGTACCGGGACAGATGCTAACTATGGCTACACCTTC. This chain links TRBV19 with TRBJ1-2; 7 positions agree with TRBD1. V shed 7 bases, J shed 0 bases, and the junction held 5 bases outside the gene matches. Germline values: CDR1 LNHDA, CDR2 SQIVND (reference sequence). The CDR3 runs 14 residues.

The V and J genes are TRBV25-1 and TRBJ2-1; TRBD2 aligns across 9 bases. Germline CDR1 reads MGHDK; CDR2 reads SYGVNS. J was trimmed by 10 bases and V by 4 bases; bases with no gene match: 8. This CDR3 region has 14 residues. Here the CDR3 DNA reads TGTGCCAGCAGTGCCCGGACTAGCGTAAGGGAGCAGTTCTTC. As protein: CASSARTSVREQFF. Drawing the rest from reference TRBV25-1 and TRBJ2-1, the complete variable domain is EADIYQTPRYLVIGTGKKITLECSQTMGHDKMYWYQQDPGMELHLIHYSYGVNSTEKGDLSSESTVSRIRTEHFPLTLESARPSHTSQYLCASSARTSVREQFFGPGTRLTVL.

The chain joins TRBV24-1 to TRBJ1-2; 7 bases map to TRBD1. This CDR3 is built from 15 residues. V gave up 4 bases and J gave up 8 bases; unmatched junction bases: 12. CDR1 and CDR2 (germline): KGHDR, SFDVKD. CDR3 residues: CATSEENRGRGGYTF. CDR3 DNA sequence: TGTGCCACCAGTGAAGAGAACAGGGGCCGGGGCGGCTACACCTTC.

The chain employs TRBV7-2 and TRBJ2-5, with a weak D call TRBD1 (6 bases). The germline V and J ends were trimmed by 5 bases and 1 base, with 14 bases remaining between them. The CDR3 spans 15 residues. Per the germline V gene, CDR1 is SGHTA and CDR2 is FQGNSA. Here the CDR3 DNA reads TGTGCCAGCAGCCCAGGACAGACCCGCCAAGAGACCCAGTACTTC. Its protein product is CASSPGQTRQETQYF.

This chain joins TRBV5-1 and TRBJ1-1; D not resolved. Germline V gene data show CDR1 as SGHRS and CDR2 as YFSETQ. The CDR3 is 16 residues long. V was shortened by 0 bases and J by 4 bases, with 16 bases between the two germline ends. The CDR3 sequence: CASSLEPPTSSTEAFF. For the CDR3, the DNA is TGCGCCAGCAGCTTGGAACCCCCCACATCAAGCACTGAAGCTTTCTTT.

The chain links TRBV30 to TRBJ2-7; weak D call: TRBD1 (5 bases). The V and J ends lost 0 bases and 0 bases respectively, with 18 bases between them. CDR1 GTSNPN and CDR2 SVGIG come from the germline V gene (reference sequence). CDR3 size: 17 residues. The CDR3 DNA is TGTGCCTGGAGTGTACAACTGGGGCCCCGGATCTCCTACGAGCAGTACTTC. The encoded protein is CAWSVQLGPRISYEQYF.

The CDR3 nucleotides are TGTGCCAGCAGCTTGACGCCGGGACAGGGTACGCACGAGCAGTACTTC. Protein: CASSLTPGQGTHEQYF. The chain couples TRBV7-9 to TRBJ2-7; the match to TRBD1 covers 9 bases. CDR1 and CDR2 from the germline V gene are SEHNR and FQNEAQ (reference sequence). The length of the CDR3 is 16 residues. The ends lost 3 bases at V and 5 bases at J; junction bases unmatched: 11.

The chain combines TRBV7-8 with TRBJ2-7, with D perhaps TRBD1 (6 bases). This CDR3 has 12 amino acids. Deletions cut 8 bases from V and 3 bases from J, with 11 bases between. Germline lookup yields CDR1 SGHVS and CDR2 FQNEAQ. The CDR3 here is CASLGHNYEQYF. In DNA form, the CDR3 reads TGTGCCAGCCTGGGACACAACTACGAGCAGTACTTC.

The chain combines TRBV7-3 with TRBJ2-1; D uncertain. The CDR3 loop spans 13 amino acids. Trimming shortened V by 5 bases and J by 6 bases, and 11 bases separated the two germline ends. The germline gives CDR1 SGHTA, CDR2 FQGTGA. DNA of the CDR3: TGTGCCAGCAGCGTTCCCCCGAGCAATGAGCAGTTCTTC. Encoded protein: CASSVPPSNEQFF.

This clone has a single count. The V call is TRBV30, the J call TRBJ1-1; D unclear. The CDR3 runs 15 residues. V dropped 3 bases and J dropped 1 base, with 15 bases sitting between them. The germline gives CDR1 GTSNPN, CDR2 SVGIG (reference sequence). This CDR3 reads CAWRPRKGKNTEAFF. CDR3 coding DNA: TGTGCCTGGAGACCTCGGAAGGGAAAGAACACTGAAGCTTTCTTT.

V usage is TRBV6-2 or TRBV6-3 and J usage is TRBJ1-4; D is perhaps TRBD1 (5 bases). The CDR3 runs 13 residues. Germline assignment: CDR1 MNHEY and CDR2 SVGEGT. With 6 bases removed from V and 2 bases from J, the gap between germline ends came to 7 bases. CDR3 amino acids: CASSRVTNEKLFF. The CDR3 DNA sequence: TGTGCCAGCAGCAGGGTTACTAATGAAAAACTGTTTTTT.